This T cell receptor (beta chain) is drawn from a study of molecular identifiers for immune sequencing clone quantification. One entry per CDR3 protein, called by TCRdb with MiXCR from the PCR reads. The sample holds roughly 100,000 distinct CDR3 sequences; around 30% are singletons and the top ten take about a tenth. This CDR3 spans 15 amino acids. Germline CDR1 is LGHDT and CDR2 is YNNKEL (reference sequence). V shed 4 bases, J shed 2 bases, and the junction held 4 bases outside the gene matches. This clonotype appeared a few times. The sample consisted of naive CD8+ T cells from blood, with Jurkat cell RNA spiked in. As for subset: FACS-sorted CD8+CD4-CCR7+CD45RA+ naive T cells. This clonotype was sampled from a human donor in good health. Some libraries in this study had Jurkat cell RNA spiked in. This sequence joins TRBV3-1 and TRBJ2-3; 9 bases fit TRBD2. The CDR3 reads CASSPIAGVTDTQYF. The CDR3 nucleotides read TGTGCCAGCAGCCCGATAGCGGGGGTCACAGATACGCAGTATTTT.